Listed here are 14 T cell receptor beta chains from one sample, sequenced in a study of post-analysis software for immune sequencing data. Their recognized antigens are unknown. Notes on the study in general: In patients, TRBV5-6, TRBV5-1 and TRBV20-1 belonged to several TRBV segments found more frequently than in controls.

The authors incorporated unique molecular identifiers into the TCR beta cDNA libraries. TCRdb re-called the PCR reads through MiXCR, storing one row per CDR3 protein. Among hundreds of thousands of distinct CDR3 sequences listed, nearly 45% were seen once. The sample consisted of blood. The receptors derive from a girl aged 10 to 17 with multiple sclerosis.

This clonotype has only a few counts. V is TRBV20-1 and J is TRBJ2-1; D perhaps matches TRBD2 (5 bases). V was clipped by 6 bases and J by 3 bases, with 18 bases between them. This CDR3 comprises 15 residues. The germline V gene encodes CDR1 DFQATT and CDR2 SNEGSKA (reference sequence). CDR3 residues: CSASTLTDYYNEQFF. In DNA form, the CDR3 reads TGCAGTGCATCGACGTTGACTGACTACTACAATGAGCAGTTCTTC.

The rearrangement joins TRBV20-1 to TRBJ1-4; the match to TRBD1 covers 7 bases. The CDR3 runs to 13 residues. CDR1 DFQATT and CDR2 SNEGSKA come from the germline V gene (reference sequence). V lost 3 bases to trimming and J lost 8 bases; unmatched junction nucleotides: 6. CDR3 protein: CSARQGVEEKLFF. The CDR3 nucleotides read TGCAGTGCTAGGCAGGGGGTGGAAGAAAAACTGTTTTTT.

In its sample, this clonotype was seen a few times. This chain uses TRBV5-6 with TRBJ2-7; TRBD1 matches 7 bases. J lost 0 bases, V lost 1 base, and 1 base had no gene match. The V gene's germline CDR1 is SGHDT and CDR2 YYEEEE. This CDR3 has 14 residues. The CDR3 coding sequence is TGTGCCAGCAGCTTGCCAGGGGGCTCCTACGAGCAGTACTTC. This gives the protein CASSLPGGSYEQYF. Variable domain in full (rest from reference TRBV5-6 and TRBJ2-7): DAGVTQSPTHLIKTRGQQVTLRCSPKSGHDTVSWYQQALGQGPQFIFQYYEEEERQRGNFPDRFSGHQFPNYSSELNVNALLLGDSALYLCASSLPGGSYEQYFGPGTRLTVT.

V gene TRBV5-1 combines with J gene TRBJ2-7; no clear D. CDR1 and CDR2 from the germline V gene are SGHRS and YFSETQ. The ends were cut back, 0 bases at V and 3 bases at J, with 10 bases in the middle. The CDR3 sequence is 14 residues long. CDR3 in amino acids: CASSLGVSDYEQYF. The DNA of the CDR3 is TGCGCCAGCAGCTTGGGGGTATCTGACTACGAGCAGTACTTC.

The chain joins TRBV6-2 or TRBV6-3 to TRBJ1-1; D gene ambiguous. The CDR3 covers 14 residues. Deletions cut 10 bases from V and 0 bases from J, with 15 bases between. Germline CDR1 MNHEY, CDR2 SVGEGT. CDR3 region: CATLLTGMNTEAFF. In DNA form, the CDR3 reads TGTGCCACCCTTCTCACCGGGATGAACACTGAAGCTTTCTTT.

A few counts support this clonotype. The V call is TRBV28, the J call TRBJ1-1; D is undetermined. This CDR3 is 15 amino acids long. The germline gives CDR1 MDHEN, CDR2 SYDVKM. V was pared by 1 base and J by 0 bases, with 9 bases between. For the CDR3, the DNA is TGTGCCAGCAGTTTATACCCGACAATGAACACTGAAGCTTTCTTT. It encodes CASSLYPTMNTEAFF.

This chain uses TRBV5-6 with TRBJ2-7, with a tentative D call TRBD2 (7 bases). TRBJ2-4 explains the end of the DNA better; the J call may be wrong. Germline CDR1 reads SGHDT; CDR2 reads YYEEEE. The CDR3 consists of 17 residues. For the CDR3, the DNA is TGTGCCAGCAGCCCACAGACTTCGGGGGGCCGGCGGGGCATTCAGTACTTC. Amino acid sequence: CASSPQTSGGRRGIQYF.

This sequence joins TRBV6-2 or TRBV6-3 and TRBJ1-2, with D possibly matching TRBD1 (6 bases). Trimming removed 6 bases at V and 1 base at J, with 12 bases between. This CDR3 spans 14 amino acids. Germline V gives CDR1 MNHEY, CDR2 SVGEGT. CDR3: CASRQGVGNYGYTF. CDR3 DNA sequence: TGTGCCAGCAGACAGGGCGTTGGTAACTATGGCTACACCTTC.

The V call is TRBV7-9, the J call TRBJ1-1; D gene ambiguous. The V end lost 5 bases, the J end lost 0 bases, and 10 bases lay between the germline ends. Germline V gene sequence: CDR1 SEHNR, CDR2 FQNEAQ (reference sequence). CDR3 length: 14 residues. The CDR3, as DNA: TGTGCCAGCAGCCCCCCTGGGTTGAACACTGAAGCTTTCTTT. Residues: CASSPPGLNTEAFF.

In this sample, this clonotype turned up once. The chain uses TRBV20-1 and TRBJ2-5; D is perhaps TRBD2 (7 bases). V shed 5 bases and J shed 2 bases, with 24 bases lying between them. This CDR3 is 17 amino acids long. Germline values: CDR1 DFQATT, CDR2 SNEGSKA (reference sequence). CDR3 residues: CSALRPWAGEGQETQYF. The DNA for the CDR3 is TGCAGTGCTCTACGACCCTGGGCAGGGGAGGGGCAAGAGACCCAGTACTTC.

The chain uses TRBV7-3 and TRBJ1-1; possibly TRBD1 for D (5 bases). Deletions cut 5 bases from V and 5 bases from J, with 24 bases between. Germline V gene lookup returns CDR1 SGHTA and CDR2 FQGTGA. The CDR3 length is 17 residues. CDR3 residues: CASSRNAPGSVGTEAFF. CDR3 DNA: TGTGCCAGCAGCCGCAATGCCCCAGGGAGTGTTGGTACTGAAGCTTTCTTT.

This chain uses TRBV7-2 with TRBJ1-2; no reliable D call. The CDR3 is made up of 14 amino acids. V was clipped by 3 bases and J by 0 bases, with 8 bases between them. In germline, CDR1 is SGHTA, CDR2 FQGNSA. The CDR3 region is CASSFNRANYGYTF. The CDR3 nucleotides read TGTGCCAGCAGCTTTAACAGAGCTAACTATGGCTACACCTTC.

This chain links TRBV20-1 with TRBJ2-3, with D maybe TRBD1 (6 bases). Germline V lookup: CDR1 DFQATT, CDR2 SNEGSKA (reference sequence). This CDR3 region has 12 residues. V lost 4 bases and J lost 4, with 9 bases in between. The DNA for the CDR3 is TGCAGTGCTACAGGGGTCCCAGATACGCAGTATTTT. Amino acid sequence: CSATGVPDTQYF.

This chain connects TRBV20-1 to TRBJ2-1; no firm D call. V was clipped by 6 bases and J by 8 bases, with 11 bases between them. Germline V gene sequence: CDR1 DFQATT, CDR2 SNEGSKA (reference sequence). The CDR3 has 11 residues. CDR3 bases: TGCAGTGCCAGAAGAGTCTATGAGCAGTTCTTC. Protein: CSARRVYEQFF.